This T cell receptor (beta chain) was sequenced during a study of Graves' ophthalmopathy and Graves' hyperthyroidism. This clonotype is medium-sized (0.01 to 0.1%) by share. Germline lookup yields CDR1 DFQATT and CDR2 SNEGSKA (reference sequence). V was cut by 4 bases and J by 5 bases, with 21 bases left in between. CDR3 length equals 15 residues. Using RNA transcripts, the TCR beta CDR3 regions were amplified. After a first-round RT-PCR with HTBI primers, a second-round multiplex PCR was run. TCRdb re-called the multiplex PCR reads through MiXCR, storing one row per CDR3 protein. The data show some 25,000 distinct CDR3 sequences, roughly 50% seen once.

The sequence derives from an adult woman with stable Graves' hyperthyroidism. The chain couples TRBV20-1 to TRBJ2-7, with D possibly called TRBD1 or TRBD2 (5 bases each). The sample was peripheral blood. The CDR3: CSAIHRGPNPHEQYF. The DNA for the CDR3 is TGCAGTGCTATACACCGGGGCCCTAATCCCCACGAGCAGTACTTC.